These T cell receptor beta chains were read from a single sample in a study of blood T cell repertoires in COVID-19. Clones were sequenced by immunoSEQ multiplex PCR, and TCRdb holds only the in-frame ones, with some missing. This sample has about 200,000 clones, with around 87% found just once. Sequenced material: peripheral blood. All receptors derive from a man aged 55 to 70 with acute or convalescent COVID-19. CDR3s leave out the opening cysteine and the closing phenylalanine or tryptophan. Size is omitted from some rows. Given values are once, few, many or a class for expanded clones.

CDR3 protein: ASSFGTFTDTQY
clone size: -
J gene: TRBJ2-3
V gene: TRBV5-8

CDR3 protein: ASSGGGGPQETQY
clone size: -
J gene: TRBJ2-5
V gene: TRBV10-1

CDR3 protein: ASSPSGTSYEQY
clone size: -
J gene: TRBJ2-7
V gene: TRBV6-6

CDR3 protein: ATSRDRLQGADYGYT
clone size: -
J gene: TRBJ1-2
V gene: TRBV15

CDR3 protein: AISEGQGLAKNIQY
clone size: -
J gene: TRBJ2-4
V gene: TRBV10-3

CDR3 protein: SLQGGYEQY
clone size: -
J gene: TRBJ2-7
V gene: TRBV20-1

CDR3 protein: ASSQGISGGSYEQY
clone size: -
J gene: TRBJ2-7
V gene: TRBV3-1/TRBV3-2

CDR3 protein: ASSGTGGRNTGELF
clone size: -
J gene: TRBJ2-2
V gene: TRBV7-8

CDR3 protein: ASSQTWGGNYGYT
clone size: -
J gene: TRBJ1-2
V gene: TRBV3-1/TRBV3-2

CDR3 protein: ASTLGAGTGDYGYT
clone size: -
J gene: TRBJ1-2
V gene: TRBV5-1

CDR3 protein: ASSFDRAGEQY
clone size: few
J gene: TRBJ2-7
V gene: TRBV11-2

CDR3 protein: ASSQDLQTGAQY
clone size: -
J gene: TRBJ2-7
V gene: TRBV4-3

CDR3 protein: ASSNINTGELF
clone size: -
J gene: TRBJ2-2
V gene: TRBV5-1

CDR3 protein: ARSLFATGGADSNQPQH
clone size: -
J gene: TRBJ1-5
V gene: TRBV5-3

CDR3 protein: ASGGQGGRRYGYT
clone size: few
J gene: TRBJ1-2
V gene: TRBV2

CDR3 protein: ATGGAQGYT
clone size: -
J gene: TRBJ1-2
V gene: TRBV15

CDR3 protein: ASRASELAGGSYEQY
clone size: -
J gene: TRBJ2-7
V gene: TRBV5-1

CDR3 protein: ASSPRGAYEQY
clone size: -
J gene: TRBJ2-7
V gene: TRBV7-7

CDR3 protein: ASSQRGGNGYT
clone size: -
J gene: TRBJ1-2
V gene: TRBV4-1

CDR3 protein: ASSQGGTGAGNTIY
clone size: -
J gene: TRBJ1-3
V gene: TRBV4-2

CDR3 protein: ASSPGRGSGNQPQH
clone size: -
J gene: TRBJ1-5
V gene: TRBV5-1

CDR3 protein: ASSAQPAGADEKLF
clone size: few
J gene: TRBJ1-4
V gene: TRBV2

CDR3 protein: ASWDRGWVYGYT
clone size: -
J gene: TRBJ1-2
V gene: TRBV28

CDR3 protein: ASSSRAGGASYEQY
clone size: -
J gene: TRBJ2-7
V gene: TRBV11-2

CDR3 protein: ASSYRYGQGATGANVLT
clone size: few
J gene: TRBJ2-6
V gene: TRBV13

CDR3 protein: SAPGQGAYGYT
clone size: -
J gene: TRBJ1-2
V gene: TRBV29-1

CDR3 protein: SVATGLTYGYT
clone size: -
J gene: TRBJ1-2
V gene: TRBV29-1

CDR3 protein: SVEGQGTYEQY
clone size: -
J gene: TRBJ2-7
V gene: TRBV29-1

CDR3 protein: ASSPGGGETQY
clone size: few
J gene: TRBJ2-5
V gene: TRBV18

CDR3 protein: SVHRDNNYGYT
clone size: medium-sized
J gene: TRBJ1-2
V gene: TRBV29-1

CDR3 protein: ASSFQGYEQY
clone size: -
J gene: TRBJ2-7
V gene: TRBV5-6

CDR3 protein: ASSYSQGDSGNTIY
clone size: -
J gene: TRBJ1-3
V gene: TRBV6-5

CDR3 protein: ASSVDGGDEQF
clone size: -
J gene: TRBJ2-1
V gene: TRBV9

CDR3 protein: ASSSGLAENTGELF
clone size: -
J gene: TRBJ2-2
V gene: TRBV9

CDR3 protein: ARSLRVAVRDRAGYEQY
clone size: -
J gene: TRBJ2-7
V gene: TRBV7-5

CDR3 protein: ASRGGEASTDTQY
clone size: -
J gene: TRBJ2-3
V gene: TRBV28

CDR3 protein: ASSFRGAQETQY
clone size: -
J gene: TRBJ2-5
V gene: TRBV27

CDR3 protein: ASSRVTGSRHNEQF
clone size: -
J gene: TRBJ2-1
V gene: TRBV11-3

CDR3 protein: ASSLSRTTEAF
clone size: -
J gene: TRBJ1-1
V gene: TRBV27

CDR3 protein: ASSPLGTGAFGYT
clone size: -
J gene: TRBJ1-2
V gene: TRBV7-9

CDR3 protein: ASSSPTDPNTEAF
clone size: -
J gene: TRBJ1-1
V gene: TRBV11-2

CDR3 protein: ASSSPGQGNQPQH
clone size: few
J gene: TRBJ1-5
V gene: TRBV6-1

CDR3 protein: ATSDLTGIGYT
clone size: -
J gene: TRBJ1-2
V gene: TRBV24-1

CDR3 protein: ASSGGVAEAF
clone size: -
J gene: TRBJ1-1
V gene: TRBV6-5